Listed here are 24 T cell receptor beta chains from one sample, sequenced in a study of blood T cell repertoires in COVID-19. TCRdb keeps only in-frame clones here, not all; method: immunoSEQ multiplex PCR. The sample lists about 220,000 clones; approximately 90% were seen once. The specimen sequenced was PBMCs or T cells enriched from blood (not recorded which). These receptors originate from a woman between 18 and 29 years old in a cohort exposed to, infected with or recovered from COVID-19 (not recorded which).

This chain connects TRBV6-5 to TRBJ1-5, with 7 bases aligning to TRBD1. CDR1 is MNHEY, CDR2 SVGAGI, per germline. The V and J ends lost 5 bases and 6 bases, in that order; junction bases with no gene match: 7. CDR3 size: 14 residues. The CDR3 is CASSIDRAGQPQHF. CDR3 coding DNA: TGTGCCAGCAGTATCGACAGGGCAGGTCAGCCCCAGCATTTT.

The chain uses TRBV28 and TRBJ1-5; D might be TRBD1 (6 bases). V dropped 2 bases and J dropped 4 bases, with 6 bases sitting between them. CDR3 length equals 13 residues. Germline CDR1 reads MDHEN; CDR2 reads SYDVKM. The CDR3 sequence is CASSLQGNQPQHF. The CDR3 bases are TGTGCCAGCAGTTTACAGGGGAATCAGCCCCAGCATTTT.

V usage is TRBV7-9 and J usage is TRBJ1-2, with 7 bases identical to TRBD1. Germline CDR1 SEHNR, CDR2 FQNEAQ (reference sequence). The ends lost 3 bases at V and 5 bases at J; junction bases unmatched: 9. The CDR3 length is 15 residues. Here the CDR3 reads CASSFPTGPGYGYTF. The CDR3 region has the DNA TGTGCCAGCAGCTTCCCGACAGGGCCGGGGTATGGCTACACCTTC.

DNA for the CDR3: TGTGCCAGCAGCAGGACAGGGGGAGAAGGTGAAAAACTGTTTTTT. It encodes CASSRTGGEGEKLFF. The chain links TRBV5-4 to TRBJ1-4; 10 positions agree with TRBD1. CDR3 length: 15 residues. Germline V gene sequence: CDR1 SGHNT, CDR2 YYREEE (reference sequence). V lost 4 bases to trimming and J lost 7 bases; unmatched junction nucleotides: 7.

The chain uses TRBV19 and TRBJ2-6, with a weak D call TRBD2 (6 bases). Trimming cost V 3 bases and J 3 bases, with 9 bases left between them. Germline assignment: CDR1 LNHDA and CDR2 SQIVND (reference sequence). The CDR3 runs to 15 residues. CDR3 nucleotide sequence: TGTGCCAGTAGTATTCTGGGGGGTGGGGCCAACGTCCTGACTTTC. It is translated as CASSILGGGANVLTF.

This clone appeared once. A junction end diverges from the germline sequence, so it may reflect a read error. The V and J genes are TRBV3-1 (or the pseudogene TRBV3-2) and TRBJ2-2, with 9 bases aligning to TRBD2. The CDR3 extends over 16 amino acids. CDR1 LGHDT and CDR2 YNNKEL come from the germline V gene (reference sequence). CDR3 loop: CASSQGVAGAPGELFF. CDR3 nucleotide sequence: TGTGCCAGCAGTCAAGGGGTAGCGGGAGCCCCCGGGGAGCTGTTTTTT.

This sequence joins TRBV5-1 and TRBJ2-1; 13 bases line up with TRBD2. The CDR3 loop spans 16 amino acids. With 4 bases clipped from V and 2 bases from J, the junction kept 3 bases outside the gene matches. CDR1 is SGHRS and CDR2 is YFSETQ in the germline V gene. The CDR3 nucleotides read TGCGCCAGCAGCACGGGACTAGCGGGAACCTACAATGAGCAGTTCTTC. It encodes CASSTGLAGTYNEQFF.

This chain uses TRBV28 with TRBJ1-1; D remains unclear. Germline assignment: CDR1 MDHEN and CDR2 SYDVKM. V lost 4 bases to trimming and J lost 3 bases, with 9 bases between them. CDR3 size: 13 residues. The CDR3 bases are TGTGCCAGCAGTTCGCATAGCGACACTGAAGCTTTCTTT. It codes for CASSSHSDTEAFF.

The rearrangement links TRBV29-1 to TRBJ1-4; TRBD1 matches at 10 bases. The germline gives CDR1 SQVTM, CDR2 ANQGSEA. This CDR3 is 15 amino acids long. Germline trimming cut 6 bases from V and 5 bases from J; bases unmatched to any gene: 9. In DNA, the CDR3 is TGCAGCGTCCTGGGTGGGACAGGGGCGAATGAAAAACTGTTTTTT. It specifies CSVLGGTGANEKLFF.

The CDR3 nucleotides are TGCGCCAGCAGCTTGGTCAGCGGGAGGGCGGAATACAATGAGCAGTTCTTC. It is translated as CASSLVSGRAEYNEQFF. The rearrangement joins TRBV5-1 to TRBJ2-1; TRBD2 matches 10 bases. J lost 4 bases, V lost 0 bases, and 7 bases had no gene match. Germline V gene sequence: CDR1 SGHRS, CDR2 YFSETQ. The CDR3 runs 17 residues.

This sequence joins TRBV5-4 and TRBJ1-1; tentative D call: TRBD1 (6 bases). Germline CDR1 reads SGHNT; CDR2 reads YYREEE (reference sequence). V gave up 1 base and J gave up 3 bases, with 10 bases separating them. There are 14 residues in the CDR3. This chain's CDR3 is CASSLTGRYTEAFF. CDR3 bases: TGTGCCAGCAGCTTGACAGGGCGGTACACTGAAGCTTTCTTT.

This chain uses TRBV5-1 with TRBJ1-6; 7 positions agree with TRBD1. Trimming at V came to 4 bases and at J to 7 bases, leaving 11 bases not matched to a gene. This CDR3 region has 16 residues. Germline-derived CDR1 and CDR2 are SGHRS and YFSETQ. The chain's CDR3 is CASSLIPGQSNSPLHF. CDR3 DNA sequence: TGCGCCAGCAGCCTCATCCCGGGACAGAGCAATTCACCCCTCCACTTT.

The chain links TRBV5-1 to TRBJ2-1; 12 bases map to TRBD2. The V gene end was trimmed by 4 bases and the J gene end by 8 bases; junction bases not matched to a gene: 7. In germline, CDR1 is SGHRS, CDR2 YFSETQ. CDR3 length: 15 residues. In nucleotides, the CDR3 is TGCGCCAGCAGCAGCTCTAGCGGGAGGGGGGATGAGCAGTTCTTC. This codes for CASSSSSGRGDEQFF.

This clone was seen a few times. The chain recombines TRBV2 with TRBJ1-2; D possibly corresponds to TRBD1 (5 bases). The germline V gene encodes CDR1 SNHLY and CDR2 FYNNEI. The length of the CDR3 is 16 residues. V was shortened by 2 bases and J by 3 bases, with 16 bases between the two germline ends. The CDR3 bases are TGTGCCAGCAGTGAAATGACGGGGGGTACTGACTATGGCTACACCTTC. As protein: CASSEMTGGTDYGYTF. Complete variable domain (other parts from reference TRBV2 and TRBJ1-2): EPEVTQTPSHQVTQMGQEVILRCVPISNHLYFYWYRQILGQKVEFLVSFYNNEISEKSEIFDDQFSVERPDGSNFTLKIRSTKLEDSAMYFCASSEMTGGTDYGYTFGSGTRLTVV.

The V gene is TRBV18, the J gene TRBJ2-6, with a possible D match to TRBD2 (6 bases). Trimming shortened V by 0 bases and J by 1 base, and 13 bases separated the two germline ends. Germline V gives CDR1 KGHSH, CDR2 LQKENI. The CDR3 has 18 residues. DNA for the CDR3: TGTGCCAGCTCACCACCGCGGGGAGTGAGATCTGGGGCCAACGTCCTGACTTTC. Its translation: CASSPPRGVRSGANVLTF.

The rearrangement uses TRBV7-6 and TRBJ2-2; 10 bases match TRBD1. V shed 5 bases and J 4 bases; nucleotides not matched to a gene: 7. Germline CDR1 is SGHVS and CDR2 is FNYEAQ. The length of the CDR3 is 16 residues. The chain's CDR3 is CASSVRQGAVTGELFF. For the CDR3, the DNA is TGTGCCAGCAGCGTACGACAGGGGGCGGTCACCGGGGAGCTGTTTTTT.

The chain recombines TRBV2 with TRBJ1-6; TRBD1 might be the D (5 bases). The CDR3 covers 16 residues. Trimming pared 5 bases from V and 5 bases from J, leaving 16 bases between. Germline V gene lookup returns CDR1 SNHLY and CDR2 FYNNEI. This chain's CDR3 is CASSYTGLQNNSPLHF. DNA for the CDR3: TGTGCCAGCAGTTATACGGGACTCCAAAATAATTCACCCCTCCACTTT.

The chain employs TRBV5-1 and TRBJ1-6, with TRBD1 matching 9 bases. The germline CDR1 and CDR2 sequences are SGHRS and YFSETQ. This CDR3 contains 15 residues. V was clipped by 4 bases and J by 7 bases; unmatched bases: 6. The CDR3 DNA reads TGCGCCAGCAGCCCCCAGGGACAGGGCAATTCACCCCTCCACTTT. Translation gives CASSPQGQGNSPLHF.

This chain connects TRBV6-1 to TRBJ2-4, with TRBD2 identical over 7 bases. This CDR3 spans 16 amino acids. Germline V gene data show CDR1 as MNHNS and CDR2 as SASEGT. J gave up 4 bases and V 3 bases, and 9 bases lay outside the gene matches. In DNA, the CDR3 is TGTGCCAGCAGTGACTGGGTTGGGGGGGATAAAAACATTCAGTACTTC. Residues: CASSDWVGGDKNIQYF.

The J gene is TRBJ2-7, the V gene TRBV2; TRBD1 is a possible D gene (6 bases). This CDR3 has 13 amino acids. Trimming left V 4 bases short and J 0 bases short, with 7 bases between. Germline CDR1 reads SNHLY; CDR2 reads FYNNEI. CDR3 residues: CASSVDSSYEQYF. CDR3 DNA: TGTGCCAGCAGTGTGGACAGCTCCTACGAGCAGTACTTC.

This chain joins TRBV19 and TRBJ1-2, with D unresolved. Per the germline V gene, CDR1 is LNHDA and CDR2 is SQIVND (reference sequence). The V end was cut by 10 bases, the J end by 3 bases, with 15 bases between. CDR3 length: 13 amino acids. The CDR3 here is CATPLEVHYGYTF. CDR3 sequence (DNA): TGTGCCACCCCATTAGAGGTCCACTATGGCTACACCTTC.

The V call is TRBV7-2, the J call TRBJ1-3; D ambiguous. Germline assignment: CDR1 SGHTA and CDR2 FQGNSA. The V and J ends lost 7 bases and 0 bases respectively, with 16 bases between them. There are 16 residues in the CDR3. In DNA, the CDR3 is TGTGCCAGCATATCCTGGGCAGGTCCCTCTGGAAACACCATATATTTT. Translation: CASISWAGPSGNTIYF.

The gene calls are TRBV12-3 or TRBV12-4 and TRBJ2-7; TRBD2 matches 9 bases. The J segment lost 12 bases and the V segment lost 3 bases, leaving 9 bases of the junction unmatched. The CDR3 spans 13 residues. Here the CDR3 DNA reads TGTGCCAGCAGTTTTGTGAAGGGACTAGCTATGTACTTC. This encodes CASSFVKGLAMYF.

V and J are TRBV7-8 and TRBJ2-5; the match to TRBD1 covers 7 bases. Germline CDR1 is SGHVS and CDR2 is FQNEAQ. This CDR3 has 13 amino acids. Trimming cost V 5 bases and J 2 bases; bases outside gene matches: 2. CDR3 protein: CASSKGQQETQYF. CDR3 bases: TGTGCCAGCAGCAAGGGACAGCAAGAGACCCAGTACTTC.